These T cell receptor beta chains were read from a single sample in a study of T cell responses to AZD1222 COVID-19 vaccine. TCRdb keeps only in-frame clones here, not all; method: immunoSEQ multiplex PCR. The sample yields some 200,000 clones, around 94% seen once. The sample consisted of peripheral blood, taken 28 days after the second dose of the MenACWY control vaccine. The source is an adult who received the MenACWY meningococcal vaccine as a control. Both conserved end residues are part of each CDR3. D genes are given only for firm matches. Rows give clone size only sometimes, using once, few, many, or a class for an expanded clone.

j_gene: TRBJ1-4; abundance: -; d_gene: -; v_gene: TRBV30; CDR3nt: TGTGCCTGGAGTGCCGCGCGGTCAGATGCAACTAATGAAAAACTGTTTTTT; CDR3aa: CAWSAARSDATNEKLFF
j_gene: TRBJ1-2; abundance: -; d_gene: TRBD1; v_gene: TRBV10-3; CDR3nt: TGTGCCATCAGTGAGTTAGGACAGGGGGCGTACTATGGCTACACCTTC; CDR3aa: CAISELGQGAYYGYTF
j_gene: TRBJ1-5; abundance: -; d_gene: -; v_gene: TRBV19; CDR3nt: TGTGCCAGTAGTATCTTCGGGGTACCTAATCAGCCCCAGCATTTT; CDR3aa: CASSIFGVPNQPQHF
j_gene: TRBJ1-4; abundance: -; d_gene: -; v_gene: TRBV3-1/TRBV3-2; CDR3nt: TGTGCCAGCAGCCAAGTGAGTCTTAGTGAAAAACTGTTTTTT; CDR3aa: CASSQVSLSEKLFF
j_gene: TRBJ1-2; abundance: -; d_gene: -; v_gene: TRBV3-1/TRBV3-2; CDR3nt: TGTGCCAGCAGCTATAAACAGGGATCCTATGGCTACACCTTC; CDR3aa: CASSYKQGSYGYTF
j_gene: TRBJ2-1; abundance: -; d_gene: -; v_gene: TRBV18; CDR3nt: TGTGCCAGCTCCCTAAACGGAGGGGGCAAGGATGAGCAGTTCTTC; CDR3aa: CASSLNGGGKDEQFF
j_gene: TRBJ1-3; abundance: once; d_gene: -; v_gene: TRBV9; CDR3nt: TGTGCCAGCAGCGCGAACCTTGACAGTAACACCATATATTTT; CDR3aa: CASSANLDSNTIYF
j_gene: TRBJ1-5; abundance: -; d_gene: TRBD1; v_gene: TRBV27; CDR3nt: TGTGCCAGCACTGAAACAGGGGCGCACCAGCCCCAGCATTTT; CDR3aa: CASTETGAHQPQHF
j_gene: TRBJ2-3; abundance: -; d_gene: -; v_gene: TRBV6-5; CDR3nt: TGTGCCAGCAGTTCCCGGCTGAGCACAGATACGCAGTATTTT; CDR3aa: CASSSRLSTDTQYF
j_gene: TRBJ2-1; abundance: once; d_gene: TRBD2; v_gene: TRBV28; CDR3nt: TGTGCCAGCACCTGGACTAGCGCCTCTAGGGCCTACAATGAGCAGTTCTTC; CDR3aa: CASTWTSASRAYNEQFF
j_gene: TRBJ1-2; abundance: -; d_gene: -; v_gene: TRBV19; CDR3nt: TGTGCCAGTAGGCTGTCTCAAAACTATGGCTACACCTTC; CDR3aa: CASRLSQNYGYTF
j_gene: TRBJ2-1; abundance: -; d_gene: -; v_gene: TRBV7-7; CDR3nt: TGTGCTAGCAGCTCCTGCAGCGGAGGAGCCTACAATGAGCAGTTCTTC; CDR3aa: CASSSCSGGAYNEQFF
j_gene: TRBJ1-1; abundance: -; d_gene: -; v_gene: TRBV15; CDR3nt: TGTGCCACCAGCAGAGATCGTTGGGGAAAAGCTTTCTTT; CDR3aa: CATSRDRWGKAFF
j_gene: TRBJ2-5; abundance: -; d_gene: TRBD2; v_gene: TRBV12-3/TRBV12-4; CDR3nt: TGTGCCAGCACCCGCGGGAGGGAGGAGACCCAGTACTTC; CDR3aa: CASTRGREETQYF
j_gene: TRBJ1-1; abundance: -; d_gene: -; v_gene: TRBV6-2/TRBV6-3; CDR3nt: TGTGCCAGCAGCGTCGGGGCCCACACTGAAGCTTTCTTT; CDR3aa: CASSVGAHTEAFF
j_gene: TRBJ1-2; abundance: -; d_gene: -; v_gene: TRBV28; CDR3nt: TGTGCCAGCAGTTCGGTACGTTATGGCTACACCTTC; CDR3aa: CASSSVRYGYTF
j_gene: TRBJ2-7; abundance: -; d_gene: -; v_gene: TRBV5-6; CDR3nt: TGTGCCAGCAGCAGGTACAGGGTCGATCATGCCTACGAGCAGTACTTC; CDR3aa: CASSRYRVDHAYEQYF
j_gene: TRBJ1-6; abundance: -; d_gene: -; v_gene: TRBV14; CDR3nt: TGTGCCAGCAGCCCTGGACCTGTTCCCCTCCACTTT; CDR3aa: CASSPGPVPLHF
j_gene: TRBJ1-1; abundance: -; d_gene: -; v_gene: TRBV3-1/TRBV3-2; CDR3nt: TGTGCCAGCAGCCTGAGAGGGCAGAACACTGAAGCTTTCTTT; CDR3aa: CASSLRGQNTEAFF
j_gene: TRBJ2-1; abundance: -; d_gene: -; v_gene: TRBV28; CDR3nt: TGTGCCAGCAGTTTCCCCCCCCCTGTGGGAGAGACCCTCTTC; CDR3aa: CASSFPPPVGETLF
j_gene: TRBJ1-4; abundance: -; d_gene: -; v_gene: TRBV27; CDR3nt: TGTGCCAGCAGTTTAAATCGGGGCGAAAAACTGTTTTTT; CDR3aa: CASSLNRGEKLFF
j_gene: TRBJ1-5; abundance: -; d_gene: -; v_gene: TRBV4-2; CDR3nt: TGTGCCAGCAGCCAAAACGGACTTCTGAGTGCCGATAGCGGGGGCAATCAGCCCCAGCATTTT; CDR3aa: CASSQNGLLSADSGGNQPQHF
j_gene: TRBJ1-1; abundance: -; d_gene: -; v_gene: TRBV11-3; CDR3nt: TGTGCCAGCAGCTTAGGACGTACTGAAGCTTTCTTT; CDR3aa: CASSLGRTEAFF
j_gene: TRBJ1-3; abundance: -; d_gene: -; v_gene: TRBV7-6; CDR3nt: TGTGCCAGCAGCTTAATAACCGGGGGTTCGGGAAACACCATATATTTT; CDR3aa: CASSLITGGSGNTIYF
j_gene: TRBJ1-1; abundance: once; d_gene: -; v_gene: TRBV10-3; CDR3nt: TGTGCCATCTCAGTGGGGGGCGGGAACACTGAAGCTTTCTTT; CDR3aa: CAISVGGGNTEAFF
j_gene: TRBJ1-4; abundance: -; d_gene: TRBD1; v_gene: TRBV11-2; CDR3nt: TGTGCCAGCAGCGTAGACAGGGGACGTAATGAAAAACTGTTTTTT; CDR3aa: CASSVDRGRNEKLFF
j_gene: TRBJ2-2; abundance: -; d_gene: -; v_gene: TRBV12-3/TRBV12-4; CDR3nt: TGTGCCAGCATCCAACAGGACACCGGGGAGCTGTTTTTT; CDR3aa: CASIQQDTGELFF
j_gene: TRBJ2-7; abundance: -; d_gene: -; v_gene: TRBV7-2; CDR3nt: TGTGCCAGCAGCTTATTCGGCGGGCGCTACGAGCAGTACTTC; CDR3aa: CASSLFGGRYEQYF
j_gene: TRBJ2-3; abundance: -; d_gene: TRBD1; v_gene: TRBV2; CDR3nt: TGTGCCAGCATTCGGGACAGGGGTGGAGATACGCAGTATTTT; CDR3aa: CASIRDRGGDTQYF
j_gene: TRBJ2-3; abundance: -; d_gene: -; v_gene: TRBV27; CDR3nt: TGTGCCAGCAGTTTAGGTGAAGGGAGAATTACAGATACGCAGTATTTT; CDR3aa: CASSLGEGRITDTQYF
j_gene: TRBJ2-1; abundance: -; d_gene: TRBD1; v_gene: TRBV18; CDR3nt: TGTGCCAGCTCACCAGGGACAGATGAGCAGTTCTTC; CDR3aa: CASSPGTDEQFF
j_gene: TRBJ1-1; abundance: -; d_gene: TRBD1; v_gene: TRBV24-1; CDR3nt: TGTGCCACCAGTGATAGACAGGGACCGGACACTGAAGCTTTCTTT; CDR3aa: CATSDRQGPDTEAFF
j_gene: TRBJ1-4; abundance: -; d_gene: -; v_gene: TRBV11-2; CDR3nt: TGTGCCAGCAGCTTACTAGAAGAAAAACTGTTTTTT; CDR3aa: CASSLLEEKLFF
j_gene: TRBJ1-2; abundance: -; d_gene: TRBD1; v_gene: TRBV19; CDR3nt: TGTGCCAGTACTCCCGACAGGGGCGACTATGGCTACACCTTC; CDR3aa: CASTPDRGDYGYTF
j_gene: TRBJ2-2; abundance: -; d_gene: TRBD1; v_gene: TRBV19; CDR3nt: TGTGCCAGTAGCAGTCTTCACACAGGGGCGGACACCGGGGAGCTGTTTTTT; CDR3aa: CASSSLHTGADTGELFF
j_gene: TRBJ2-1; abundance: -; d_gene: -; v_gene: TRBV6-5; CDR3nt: TGTGCCAGCAGTATCACGGGGGCTTCCTACAATGAGCAGTTCTTC; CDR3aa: CASSITGASYNEQFF
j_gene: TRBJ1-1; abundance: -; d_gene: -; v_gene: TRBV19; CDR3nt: TGTGCCAGTATAAGTCTCAGGGCGAACACTGAAGCTTTCTTT; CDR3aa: CASISLRANTEAFF
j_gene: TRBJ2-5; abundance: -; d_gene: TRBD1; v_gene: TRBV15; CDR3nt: TGTGCCACCAGCGGACAGGGTGCAGAGACCCAGTACTTC; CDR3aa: CATSGQGAETQYF
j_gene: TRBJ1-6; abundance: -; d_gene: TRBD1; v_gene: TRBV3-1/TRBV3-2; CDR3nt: TGTGCCAGCAGCCAACAGGGACAGTCCTATAATTCACCCCTCCACTTT; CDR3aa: CASSQQGQSYNSPLHF
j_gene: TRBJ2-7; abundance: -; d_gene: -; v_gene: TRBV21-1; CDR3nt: TGTGCCAGCAGCAAAGTTTGTTCCTTCTACGAGCAGTACTTC; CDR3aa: CASSKVCSFYEQYF
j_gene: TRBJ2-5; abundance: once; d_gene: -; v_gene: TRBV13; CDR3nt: TGTGCCAGCAGCTTAGTCCCGGAGACCCAGTACTTC; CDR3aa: CASSLVPETQYF
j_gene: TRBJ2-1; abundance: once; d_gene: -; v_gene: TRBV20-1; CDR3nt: TGCAGTGCTACCCTGGATGAGCAGTTCTTC; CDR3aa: CSATLDEQFF
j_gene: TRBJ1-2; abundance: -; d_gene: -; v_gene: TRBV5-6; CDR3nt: TGTGCCAGCAGCTTGGCCGGCGGGGCCAGAAACTATGGCTACACCTTC; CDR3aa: CASSLAGGARNYGYTF
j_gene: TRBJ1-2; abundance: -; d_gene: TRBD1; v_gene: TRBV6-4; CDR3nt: TGTGCCAGCAGTGTGGGAACAGGGGGGTATGGCTACACCTTC; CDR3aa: CASSVGTGGYGYTF
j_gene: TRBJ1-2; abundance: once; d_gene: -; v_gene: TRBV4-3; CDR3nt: TGCGCCAGCAGCCAAGATGCAGGGTTAGCGGCTGGCTACACCTTC; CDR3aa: CASSQDAGLAAGYTF
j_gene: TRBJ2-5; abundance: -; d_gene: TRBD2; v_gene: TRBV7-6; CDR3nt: TGTGCCAGCAGCTTTAGCGGGAGGGCCATCGAGACCCAGTACTTC; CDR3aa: CASSFSGRAIETQYF
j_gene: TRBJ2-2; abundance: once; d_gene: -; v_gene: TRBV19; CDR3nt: TGTGCCAGTAGTATCCCCCTCCCGGGTGGCTCAAACACCGGGGAGCTGTTTTTT; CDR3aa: CASSIPLPGGSNTGELFF
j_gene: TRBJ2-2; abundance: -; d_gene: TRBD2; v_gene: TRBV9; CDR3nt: TGTGCCAGCAGCGTTGGACTAGCGGGAGTCAGCGGGGAGCTGTTTTTT; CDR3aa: CASSVGLAGVSGELFF
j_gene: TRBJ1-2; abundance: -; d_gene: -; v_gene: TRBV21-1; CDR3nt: TGTGCCAGCAGCATTGATGGCTACACCTTC; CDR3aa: CASSIDGYTF
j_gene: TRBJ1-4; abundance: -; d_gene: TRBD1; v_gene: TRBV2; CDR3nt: TGTGCCAGCAGTACACAGGGGTCCCCTAATGAAAAACTGTTTTTT; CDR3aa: CASSTQGSPNEKLFF
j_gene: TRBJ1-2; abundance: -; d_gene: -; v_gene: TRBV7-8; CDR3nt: TGTGCCATCTTCAGGGTTAACTATGGCTACACCTTC; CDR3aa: CAIFRVNYGYTF
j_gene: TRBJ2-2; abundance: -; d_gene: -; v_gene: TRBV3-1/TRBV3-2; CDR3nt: TGTGCCAGCAGCCAATTGGAGGGCGGGGAGCTGTTTTTT; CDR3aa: CASSQLEGGELFF
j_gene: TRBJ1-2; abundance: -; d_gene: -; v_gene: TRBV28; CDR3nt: TGTGCCAGCAGGAAGACAGGCCGCGCGGATGGCTACACCTTC; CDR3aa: CASRKTGRADGYTF
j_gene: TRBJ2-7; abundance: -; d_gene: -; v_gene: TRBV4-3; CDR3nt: TGCGCCAGCAGCCAAGAAGGGGGGGGCAGGGGGTACTACGAGCAGTACTTC; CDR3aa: CASSQEGGGRGYYEQYF
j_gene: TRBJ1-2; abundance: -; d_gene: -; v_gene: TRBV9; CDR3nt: TGTGCCAGCAGCGTAAACCCCATAGTGGGACTCTATGGCTACACCTTC; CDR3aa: CASSVNPIVGLYGYTF
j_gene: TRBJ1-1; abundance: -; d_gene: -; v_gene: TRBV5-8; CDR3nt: TGTGCCAGCAGCCCAGCCGCCGAAGCTTTCTTT; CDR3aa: CASSPAAEAFF
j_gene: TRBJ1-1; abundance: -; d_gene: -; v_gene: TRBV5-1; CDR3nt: TGCGCCAGCAGGACCTTTGTGGGCGGGAACACTGAAGCTTTCTTT; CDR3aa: CASRTFVGGNTEAFF